Reported below is one TCR beta chain. This record belongs to a study of blood T cell repertoires in COVID-19. Study-level information: The United States, Italy and Spain provided the acute and convalescent COVID-19 samples. Sources were T cells, B-cell-depleted T cells, or PBMCs; the material itself was cDNA or gDNA.

As originally analysed: Estimation of nucleated cell counts was performed using reference gene primer amplification. Profiled with immunoSEQ multiplex PCR; TCRdb holds only in-frame clones, not every one. The DNA gave D and trimming, while V, J and clone size come from that table. The table records 95,000 to 120,000 clones, around 81% of them present only once. The V segment lost 10 bases and the J segment 7 bases; nucleotides outside the gene matches: 5. This CDR3 is 11 amino acids long. The V gene's germline CDR1 is MNHEY and CDR2 SVGAGI. Sequences were obtained from peripheral blood. This clonotype originated in a woman in her 70s with acute or convalescent COVID-19. This chain links TRBV6-5 with TRBJ1-2; 8 nucleotides agree with TRBD1. CDR3 coding DNA: TGTGCCAAGAAGACAGGGGTTGGCTACACCTTC. Its protein is CAKKTGVGYTF.